This is a list of T cell receptor beta chains from one sample in a study of blood T cell repertoires in COVID-19. Repertoires were generated with immunoSEQ multiplex PCR, while TCRdb's copy carries only in-frame clones and drops some. The repertoire holds under 200,000 clones, with around 81% as singletons. Material for sequencing was peripheral blood. These receptors were obtained from a man in his 70s who had recovered from COVID-19. CDR3s include the opening cysteine and the closing phenylalanine or tryptophan. Each record gives: clone size, V gene, J gene, D gene, CDR3 DNA, CDR3 protein. The D gene is left open where the match is weak. Size is stated for part of the rows, as once, few or many counts, or as a class when the clone is expanded.

>NA|TRBV10-1|TRBJ2-5|TRBD2
TGCGCCAGCAGTGATTCCCTAGCGGGAGAAGAGACCCAGTACTTC
CASSDSLAGEETQYF
>NA|TRBV18|TRBJ2-3|TRBD2
TGTGCCAGCTCACCACGGACTAGCGGCACAGATACGCAGTATTTT
CASSPRTSGTDTQYF
>NA|TRBV5-8|TRBJ2-7|NA
TGTGCCAGCAGCCTCCTCGGTCGGGAGCAGTACTTC
CASSLLGREQYF
>NA|TRBV30|TRBJ1-1|NA
TGTGCCTGGAGCTGGCAGGGTCATCCGATCACTGAAGCTTTCTTT
CAWSWQGHPITEAFF
>NA|TRBV18|TRBJ1-5|TRBD1
TGTGCCAGCTCACCGACTGGACAGGGGGCTTCGGAGCCCCAGCATTTT
CASSPTGQGASEPQHF
>once|TRBV28|TRBJ1-1|NA
TGTGCCAGCATGCTGGGGGGTGGGACTGAAGCTTTCTTT
CASMLGGGTEAFF
>NA|TRBV6-5|TRBJ2-3|TRBD2
TGTGCCAGCAGGGGGACTAGCCCCACAGATACGCAGTATTTT
CASRGTSPTDTQYF
>NA|TRBV14|TRBJ2-1|TRBD2
TGTGCCAGCAGCTATGCCCTAGCGGGGGATAACAATGAGCAGTTCTTC
CASSYALAGDNNEQFF
>once|TRBV3-1/TRBV3-2|TRBJ2-7|TRBD1
TGTGCCAGCAGCCTACAGGGGATTGCCTACGAGCAGTACTTC
CASSLQGIAYEQYF
>NA|TRBV7-8|TRBJ1-4|TRBD1
TGTGCCAGCAGCTCCGACAGGGTGGACACGGGAAAACTGTTTTTT
CASSSDRVDTGKLFF
>NA|TRBV28|TRBJ2-7|TRBD1
TGTGCCAGCAGTTTGTGGGACAGGGGAGGCTACGAGCAGTACTTC
CASSLWDRGGYEQYF
>NA|TRBV18|TRBJ1-6|TRBD1
TGTGCCAGCTCACCACCGAGGACAGGGGGTTATAATTCACCCCTCCACTTT
CASSPPRTGGYNSPLHF
>NA|TRBV5-1|TRBJ1-2|TRBD1
TGCGCCAGCAGTGCCCCACAGGGGAACTATGGCTACACCTTC
CASSAPQGNYGYTF
>once|TRBV30|TRBJ2-1|TRBD2
TGTGCCTGGAGTGTACCGGCTAGCGGGAGGGGTCTATACAATGAGCAGTTCTTC
CAWSVPASGRGLYNEQFF
>few|TRBV7-2|TRBJ2-7|NA
TGTGCCAGCAGCAAACAGGCGACACACTCCTACGAGCAGTACTTC
CASSKQATHSYEQYF
>NA|TRBV5-4|TRBJ2-3|TRBD2
TGTGCCAGCAGCCCGACACTAGCGGGAGCAGATACGCAGTATTTT
CASSPTLAGADTQYF
>NA|TRBV7-2|TRBJ2-7|TRBD2
TGTGCCAGCAGCTTAGTGGCGGGAGGGCGCGGTAATATCCACGAGCAGTACTTC
CASSLVAGGRGNIHEQYF
>NA|TRBV6-2/TRBV6-3|TRBJ2-1|NA
TGTGCCAGCAGTTCAGACTTTAGCGGTAAAAATGGTCTATATGAGCAGTTCTTC
CASSSDFSGKNGLYEQFF
>NA|TRBV5-1|TRBJ1-3|TRBD1
TGCGCCAGCAGCTTGGGACAGGGCGGCGGAAACACCATATATTTT
CASSLGQGGGNTIYF
>NA|TRBV7-8|TRBJ2-7|TRBD1
TGTGCCAGCAGCCGGACAGGTTTTTCCTACGAGCAGTACTTC
CASSRTGFSYEQYF
>NA|TRBV19|TRBJ1-4|NA
TGTGCCAGTAGTTATTCGGGAACAGATGAAAAACTGTTTTTT
CASSYSGTDEKLFF
>NA|TRBV21-1|TRBJ1-2|NA
TGTGCCAGCAGCAAAGATGGACAGACTAACTATGGCTACACCTTC
CASSKDGQTNYGYTF
>NA|TRBV28|TRBJ1-2|NA
TGTGCCAGCACCCTCCTGGGAGGGGCGAACTATGGCTACACCTTC
CASTLLGGANYGYTF
>NA|TRBV2|TRBJ2-4|NA
TGTGCCAGCAGTGAAGAGCGGGCCACAAACATTCAGTACTTC
CASSEERATNIQYF
>NA|TRBV6-4|TRBJ1-1|NA
TGTGCCAGCTCGCAGGGTGGGAACACTGAAGCTTTCTTT
CASSQGGNTEAFF
>NA|TRBV9|TRBJ1-3|TRBD1
TGTGCCAGCAGCGGGGACAGGCCTGGAAACACCATATATTTT
CASSGDRPGNTIYF
>NA|TRBV28|TRBJ1-2|NA
TGTGCCAGCAGTTTACCAGGGCACTATGGCTACACCTTC
CASSLPGHYGYTF
>few|TRBV6-5|TRBJ2-7|NA
TGTGCCAGCAGTTACTCGACACTTACCTACGAGCAGTACTTC
CASSYSTLTYEQYF
>NA|TRBV10-3|TRBJ2-5|TRBD2
TGTGCCATCAGTTTCACCGGGACTAGCGGGGAGACCCAGTACTTC
CAISFTGTSGETQYF
>few|TRBV4-1|TRBJ2-5|TRBD2
TGCGCCAGCAGCCAAGATAACGAACTAGCGGGACAAGAGACCCAGTACTTC
CASSQDNELAGQETQYF
>once|TRBV18|TRBJ2-7|NA
TGTGCCAGCTCACCAAACCTTCCAGGTCAGGGGTACGAGCAGTACTTC
CASSPNLPGQGYEQYF
>NA|TRBV28|TRBJ2-7|TRBD2
TGTGCCAGCAGTCACCGGACTAGCGGGACCGGCGAGCAGTACTTC
CASSHRTSGTGEQYF
>NA|TRBV7-9|TRBJ2-5|NA
TGTGCCAGCAGCACCAGGGGAGTGGAGACCCAGTACTTC
CASSTRGVETQYF
>once|TRBV7-6|TRBJ1-2|NA
TGTGCCAGCAGCTTAGCGGCAGGGGAAGTGAATGGCTACACCTTC
CASSLAAGEVNGYTF
>NA|TRBV15|TRBJ1-2|NA
TGTGCCACCAGCAGAGATCGGAGCAGCCGAATGAATGGCTACACCTTC
CATSRDRSSRMNGYTF
>NA|TRBV18|TRBJ1-2|TRBD1
TGTGCCAGCTCACCTCGACAGGGACAGAACTATGGCTACACCTTC
CASSPRQGQNYGYTF
>NA|TRBV11-2|TRBJ2-1|TRBD1
TGTGCCAGCAGCTACTTGAGGGGACAGGGGAAGGGGATCTTC
CASSYLRGQGKGIF
>NA|TRBV7-8|TRBJ1-1|NA
TGTGCCACCTCAGGGCAGGGCACTGAAGCTTTCTTT
CATSGQGTEAFF
>NA|TRBV10-1|TRBJ2-2|NA
TGCGCCAGCAGTGGAGGGTACGGTGTTGTCGGGGAGCTGTTTTTT
CASSGGYGVVGELFF
>NA|TRBV29-1|TRBJ2-1|NA
TGCAGCGTTGATGCCGGGAGAGAGCAGTTCTTC
CSVDAGREQFF
>NA|TRBV7-9|TRBJ2-3|NA
TGTGCCAGCAGCTATTATGGGGGGTCCGCAGATACGCAGTATTTT
CASSYYGGSADTQYF
>NA|TRBV5-5|TRBJ2-1|NA
TGTGCCAGCAGTCAGGGCTCCTACAATGAGCAGTTCTTC
CASSQGSYNEQFF
>once|TRBV5-4|TRBJ2-1|NA
TGTGCCAGCAGCTTGGGAGGGTGGAGCTCCTACAATGAGCAGTTCTTC
CASSLGGWSSYNEQFF
>NA|TRBV7-9|TRBJ1-4|TRBD1
TGTGCCAGCAGCTCGGGACAGGTTAATGAAAAACTGTTTTTT
CASSSGQVNEKLFF
>NA|TRBV29-1|TRBJ1-2|NA
TGCAGCGTTGATAGAACAGCTAACTATGGCTACACCTTC
CSVDRTANYGYTF